Listed below are T cell receptor beta chains from one sample, sequenced in a study of Ad26.COV2.S vaccination and SARS-CoV-2 variants. Assay used: immunoSEQ multiplex PCR; TCRdb lists only in-frame clones, some missing. Seen here are 400,000 to 450,000 clones, over 80% observed once, and the top ten hold under 2%. The material sequenced was peripheral blood, taken in a trial of Ad26.COV2.S vaccine versus placebo. The receptors shown here come from a person aged 18 to 65 who received the Ad26.COV2.S COVID-19 vaccine or a placebo. CDR3s include the opening cysteine and the closing phenylalanine or tryptophan. Fields, in order: D gene, V gene, J gene, CDR3 protein, CDR3 DNA. A D gene is named only where the DNA matches it firmly.

TRBD1	TRBV7-8	TRBJ2-7	CASSHLTGVGSYEQYF	TGTGCCAGCAGCCATCTGACAGGGGTCGGATCCTACGAGCAGTACTTC
.	TRBV19	TRBJ1-6	CASSIGRNRSPLHF	TGTGCCAGTAGTATTGGACGGAACCGCTCACCCCTCCACTTT
TRBD1	TRBV18	TRBJ1-6	CASSPATGRYNSPLHF	TGTGCCAGCTCACCGGCGACAGGGAGATATAATTCACCCCTCCACTTT
TRBD1	TRBV4-3	TRBJ2-1	CASSYGTGEYNEQFF	TGCGCCAGCAGCTACGGGACAGGGGAATACAATGAGCAGTTCTTC
TRBD1	TRBV28	TRBJ1-2	CASSLDRTGYDGYTF	TGTGCCAGCAGCCTTGACCGGACAGGGTACGATGGCTACACCTTC
TRBD2	TRBV7-2	TRBJ2-5	CASSSTGTSGGNQETQYF	TGTGCCAGCAGCTCTACCGGGACTAGCGGGGGGAACCAAGAGACCCAGTACTTC
TRBD1	TRBV19	TRBJ1-2	CASSPRTGDGYTF	TGTGCCAGTAGTCCAAGGACAGGGGATGGCTACACCTTC
.	TRBV9	TRBJ2-5	CASSVEGLGRRGATQYF	TGTGCCAGCAGCGTCGAGGGTCTGGGACGCCGGGGTGCGACCCAGTACTTC
TRBD1	TRBV4-1	TRBJ1-2	CASIGYRGRKFGYTF	TGCGCCAGCATCGGATACAGGGGGCGCAAGTTTGGCTACACCTTC
.	TRBV7-9	TRBJ2-7	CASSLEGTTYEQYF	TGTGCCAGCAGCTTAGAAGGTACTACCTACGAGCAGTACTTC
.	TRBV6-5	TRBJ1-4	CASSQGFFHEKLFF	TGTGCCAGCAGCCAGGGATTCTTTCATGAAAAACTGTTTTTT
TRBD1	TRBV28	TRBJ1-3	CASTTLRDRDGNTIYF	TGTGCCAGCACCACGCTCCGGGACAGGGACGGAAACACCATATATTTT
.	TRBV5-4	TRBJ1-2	CASSSGAASYSNYGYTF	TGTGCCAGCAGCTCTGGGGCGGCCAGCTATTCTAACTATGGCTACACCTTC
.	TRBV6-5	TRBJ1-1	CASSLGQSFEAFF	TGTGCCAGCAGCCTAGGACAGTCATTTGAAGCTTTCTTT
TRBD1	TRBV19	TRBJ1-5	CASTPTGQGFVPQHF	TGTGCCAGTACCCCAACCGGACAGGGGTTCGTGCCCCAGCATTTT